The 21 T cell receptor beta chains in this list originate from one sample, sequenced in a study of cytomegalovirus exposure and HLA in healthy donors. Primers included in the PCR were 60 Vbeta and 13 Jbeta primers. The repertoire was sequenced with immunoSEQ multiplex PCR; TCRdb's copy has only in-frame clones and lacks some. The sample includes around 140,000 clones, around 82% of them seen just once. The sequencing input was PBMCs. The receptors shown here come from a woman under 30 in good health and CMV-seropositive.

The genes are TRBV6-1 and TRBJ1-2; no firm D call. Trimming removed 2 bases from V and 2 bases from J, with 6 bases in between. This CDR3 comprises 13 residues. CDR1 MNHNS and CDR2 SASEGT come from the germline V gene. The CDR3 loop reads CASSERRNYGYTF. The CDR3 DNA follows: TGTGCCAGCAGTGAACGGAGGAACTATGGCTACACCTTC.

CDR3 nucleotides: TGCGCCAGCAGCTTGGGTCAGGGGCAAAATCAGCCCCAGCATTTT. This translates into CASSLGQGQNQPQHF. The V gene is TRBV5-1, the J gene TRBJ1-5; a weak D match, TRBD1 (6 bases). The V gene lost 0 bases and the J gene lost 4 bases, with 11 bases spanning the gap. Germline CDR1 and CDR2: SGHRS and YFSETQ. The CDR3 covers 15 residues. The entire variable domain, with the rest obtained from reference TRBV5-1 and TRBJ1-5, is as follows: KAGVTQTPRYLIKTRGQQVTLSCSPISGHRSVSWYQQTPGQGLQFLFEYFSETQRNKGNFPGRFSGRQFSNSRSEMNVSTLELGDSALYLCASSLGQGQNQPQHFGDGTRLSIL.

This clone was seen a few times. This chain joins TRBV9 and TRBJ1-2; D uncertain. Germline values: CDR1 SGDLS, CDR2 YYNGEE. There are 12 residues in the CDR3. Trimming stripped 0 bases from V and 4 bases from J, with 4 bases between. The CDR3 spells CASSVDTYGYTF. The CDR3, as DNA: TGTGCCAGCAGCGTAGACACCTATGGCTACACCTTC.

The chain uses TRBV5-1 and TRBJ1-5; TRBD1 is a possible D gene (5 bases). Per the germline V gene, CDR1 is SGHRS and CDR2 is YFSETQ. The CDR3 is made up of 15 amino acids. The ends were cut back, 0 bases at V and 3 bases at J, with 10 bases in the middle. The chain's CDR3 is CASSLDGGNNQPQHF. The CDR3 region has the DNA TGCGCCAGCAGCTTGGACGGGGGGAACAATCAGCCCCAGCATTTT.

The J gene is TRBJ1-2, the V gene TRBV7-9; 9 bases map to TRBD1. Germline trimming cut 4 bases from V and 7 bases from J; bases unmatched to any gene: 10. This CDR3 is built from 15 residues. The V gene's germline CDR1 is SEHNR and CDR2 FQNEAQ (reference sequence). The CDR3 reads CASSSTTGGEAGYTF. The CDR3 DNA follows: TGTGCCAGCAGCTCCACAACAGGGGGCGAAGCTGGCTACACCTTC. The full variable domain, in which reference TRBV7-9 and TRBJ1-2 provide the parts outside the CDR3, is DTGVSQNPRHKITKRGQNVTFRCDPISEHNRLYWYRQTLGQGPEFLTYFQNEAQLEKSRLLSDRFSAERPKGSFSTLEIQRTEQGDSAMYLCASSSTTGGEAGYTFGSGTRLTVV.

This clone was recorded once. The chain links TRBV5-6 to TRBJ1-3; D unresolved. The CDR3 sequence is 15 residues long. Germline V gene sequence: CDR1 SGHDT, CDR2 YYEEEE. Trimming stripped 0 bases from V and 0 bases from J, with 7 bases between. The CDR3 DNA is TGTGCCAGCAGCTTGGCAGGTCTCTCTGGAAACACCATATATTTT. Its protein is CASSLAGLSGNTIYF. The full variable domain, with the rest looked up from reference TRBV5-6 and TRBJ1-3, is DAGVTQSPTHLIKTRGQQVTLRCSPKSGHDTVSWYQQALGQGPQFIFQYYEEEERQRGNFPDRFSGHQFPNYSSELNVNALLLGDSALYLCASSLAGLSGNTIYFGEGSWLTVV.

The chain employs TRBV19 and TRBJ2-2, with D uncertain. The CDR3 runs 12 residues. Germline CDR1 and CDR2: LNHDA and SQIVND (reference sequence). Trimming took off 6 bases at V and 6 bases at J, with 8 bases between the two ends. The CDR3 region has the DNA TGTGCCAGTAGAGGCGGCTCCGGGGAGCTGTTTTTT. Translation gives CASRGGSGELFF.

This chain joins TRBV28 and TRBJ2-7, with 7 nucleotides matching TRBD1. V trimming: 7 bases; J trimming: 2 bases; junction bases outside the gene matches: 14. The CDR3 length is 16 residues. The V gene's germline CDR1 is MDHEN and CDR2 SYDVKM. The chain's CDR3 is CASIDEGASPAYEQYF. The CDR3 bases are TGTGCCAGCATAGACGAGGGGGCTAGTCCCGCCTACGAGCAGTACTTC.

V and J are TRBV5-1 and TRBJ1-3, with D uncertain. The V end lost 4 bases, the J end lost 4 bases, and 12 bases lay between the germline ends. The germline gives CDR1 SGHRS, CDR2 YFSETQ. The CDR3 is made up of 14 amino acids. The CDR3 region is CASSPGGPGNTIYF. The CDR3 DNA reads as TGCGCCAGCAGCCCCGGAGGACCCGGAAACACCATATATTTT.

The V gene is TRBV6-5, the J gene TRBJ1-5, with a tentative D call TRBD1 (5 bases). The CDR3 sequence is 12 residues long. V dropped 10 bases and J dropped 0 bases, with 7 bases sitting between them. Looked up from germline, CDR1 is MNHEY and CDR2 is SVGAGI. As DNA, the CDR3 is TGTGCCACCCAGGGTAGCAATCAGCCCCAGCATTTT. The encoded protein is CATQGSNQPQHF.

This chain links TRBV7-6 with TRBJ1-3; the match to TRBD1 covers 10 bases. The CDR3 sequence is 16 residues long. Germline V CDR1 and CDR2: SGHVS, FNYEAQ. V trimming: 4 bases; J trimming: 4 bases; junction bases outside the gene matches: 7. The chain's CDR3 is CASSSGTGAKGNTIYF. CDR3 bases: TGTGCCAGCAGCTCAGGGACAGGGGCAAAAGGAAACACCATATATTTT.

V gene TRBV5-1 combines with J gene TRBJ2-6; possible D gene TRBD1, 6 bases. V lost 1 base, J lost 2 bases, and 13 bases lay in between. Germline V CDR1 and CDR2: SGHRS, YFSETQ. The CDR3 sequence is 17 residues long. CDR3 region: CASSLTTGSPGANVLTF. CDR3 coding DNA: TGCGCCAGCAGCTTGACGACAGGTTCCCCTGGGGCCAACGTCCTGACTTTC.

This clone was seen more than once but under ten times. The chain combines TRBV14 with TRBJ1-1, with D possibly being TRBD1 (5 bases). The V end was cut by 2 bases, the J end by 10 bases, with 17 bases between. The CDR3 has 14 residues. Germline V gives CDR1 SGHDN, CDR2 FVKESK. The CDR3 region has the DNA TGTGCCAGCAGCCAAAAGGGATGGGGCGCTGGAGCTTTCTTT. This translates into CASSQKGWGAGAFF.

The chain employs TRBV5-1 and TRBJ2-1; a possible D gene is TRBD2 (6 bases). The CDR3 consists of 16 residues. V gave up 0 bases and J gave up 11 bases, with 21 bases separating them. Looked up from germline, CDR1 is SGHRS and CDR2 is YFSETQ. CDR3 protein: CASSLEASVAPRQQFF. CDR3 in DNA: TGCGCCAGCAGCTTGGAGGCTAGCGTGGCCCCAAGGCAGCAGTTCTTC. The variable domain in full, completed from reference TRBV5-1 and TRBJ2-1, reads KAGVTQTPRYLIKTRGQQVTLSCSPISGHRSVSWYQQTPGQGLQFLFEYFSETQRNKGNFPGRFSGRQFSNSRSEMNVSTLELGDSALYLCASSLEASVAPRQQFFGPGTRLTVL.

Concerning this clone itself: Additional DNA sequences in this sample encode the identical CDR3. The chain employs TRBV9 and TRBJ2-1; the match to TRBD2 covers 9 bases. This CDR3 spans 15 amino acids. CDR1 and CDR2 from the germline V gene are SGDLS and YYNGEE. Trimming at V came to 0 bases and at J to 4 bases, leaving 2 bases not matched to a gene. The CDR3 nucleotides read TGTGCCAGCAGCGTAGGTAGCGGGGGATACAATGAGCAGTTCTTC. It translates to CASSVGSGGYNEQFF.

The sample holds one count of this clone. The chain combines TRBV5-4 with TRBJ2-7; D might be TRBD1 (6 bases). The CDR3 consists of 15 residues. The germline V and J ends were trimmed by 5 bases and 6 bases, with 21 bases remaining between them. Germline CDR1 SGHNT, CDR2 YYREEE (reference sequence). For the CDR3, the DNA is TGTGCCAGCAGTGCCGAGGGGACATTAAAGGGCGAGCAGTACTTC. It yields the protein CASSAEGTLKGEQYF.

The CDR3 coding sequence is TGCGCCAGCAGTGACGGGACTAGCCGAACGAAACAGTACTTC. This gives the protein CASSDGTSRTKQYF. The rearrangement links TRBV10-2 to TRBJ2-7; TRBD2 matches at 9 bases. The CDR3 runs 14 residues. V shed 3 bases and J 10 bases; nucleotides not matched to a gene: 10. CDR1 and CDR2 from the germline V gene are WSHSY and SAAADI.

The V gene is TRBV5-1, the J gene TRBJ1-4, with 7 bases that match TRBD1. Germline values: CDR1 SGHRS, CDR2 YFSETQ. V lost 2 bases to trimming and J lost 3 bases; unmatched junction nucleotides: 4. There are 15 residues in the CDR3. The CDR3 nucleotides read TGCGCCAGCAGCTTTACAGGGGCGGCTAATGAAAAACTGTTTTTT. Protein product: CASSFTGAANEKLFF. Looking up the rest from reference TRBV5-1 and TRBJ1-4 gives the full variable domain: KAGVTQTPRYLIKTRGQQVTLSCSPISGHRSVSWYQQTPGQGLQFLFEYFSETQRNKGNFPGRFSGRQFSNSRSEMNVSTLELGDSALYLCASSFTGAANEKLFFGSGTQLSVL.

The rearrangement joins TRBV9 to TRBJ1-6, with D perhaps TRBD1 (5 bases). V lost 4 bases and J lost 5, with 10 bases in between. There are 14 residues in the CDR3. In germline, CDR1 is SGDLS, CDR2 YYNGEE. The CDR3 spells CASSSRQNNSPLHF. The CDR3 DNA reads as TGTGCCAGCAGCTCCCGACAGAATAATTCACCCCTCCACTTT.

For the CDR3, the DNA is TGTGCCAGCAGTTTATCCAGGGGGCGCTTATTCTCCTACAATGAGCAGTTCTTC. Amino acids: CASSLSRGRLFSYNEQFF. The V and J genes are TRBV27 and TRBJ2-1, with 8 positions matching TRBD1. The CDR3 extends over 18 amino acids. CDR1 and CDR2 from the germline V gene are MNHEY and SMNVEV (reference sequence). The V and J ends lost 0 bases and 0 bases, in that order; junction bases with no gene match: 7.

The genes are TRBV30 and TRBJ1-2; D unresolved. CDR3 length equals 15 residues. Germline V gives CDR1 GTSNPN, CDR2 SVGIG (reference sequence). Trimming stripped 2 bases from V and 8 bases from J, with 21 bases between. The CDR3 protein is CAWSLIPLDIRGYTF. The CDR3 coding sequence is TGTGCCTGGAGTCTTATCCCCCTCGACATACGGGGCTACACCTTC. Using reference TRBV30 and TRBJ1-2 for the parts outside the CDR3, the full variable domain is SQTIHQWPATLVQPVGSPLSLECTVEGTSNPNLYWYRQAAGRGLQLLFYSVGIGQISSEVPQNLSASRPQDRQFILSSKKLLLSDSGFYLCAWSLIPLDIRGYTFGSGTRLTVV.